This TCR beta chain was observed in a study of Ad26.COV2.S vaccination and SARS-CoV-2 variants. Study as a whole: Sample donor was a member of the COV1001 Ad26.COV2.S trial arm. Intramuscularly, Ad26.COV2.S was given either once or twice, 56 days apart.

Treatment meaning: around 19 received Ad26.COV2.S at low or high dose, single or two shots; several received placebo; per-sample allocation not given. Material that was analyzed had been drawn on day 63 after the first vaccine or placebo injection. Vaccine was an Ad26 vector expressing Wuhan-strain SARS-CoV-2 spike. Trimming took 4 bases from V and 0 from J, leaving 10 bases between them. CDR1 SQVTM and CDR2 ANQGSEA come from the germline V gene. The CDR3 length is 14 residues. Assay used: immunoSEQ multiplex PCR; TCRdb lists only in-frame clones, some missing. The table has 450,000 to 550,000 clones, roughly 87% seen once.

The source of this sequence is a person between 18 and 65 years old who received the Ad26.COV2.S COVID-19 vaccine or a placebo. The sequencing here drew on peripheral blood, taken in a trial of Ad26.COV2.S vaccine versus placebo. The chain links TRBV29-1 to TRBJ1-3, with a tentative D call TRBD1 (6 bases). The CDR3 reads CSVAGTSSGNTIYF. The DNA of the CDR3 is TGCAGCGTTGCCGGGACAAGCTCTGGAAACACCATATATTTT. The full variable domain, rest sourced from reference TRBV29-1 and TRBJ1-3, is SAVISQKPSRDICQRGTSLTIQCQVDSQVTMMFWYRQQPGQSLTLIATANQGSEATYESGFVIDKFPISRPNLTFSTLTVSNMSPEDSSIYLCSVAGTSSGNTIYFGEGSWLTVV.